There are many counts of the clone carrying this T cell receptor (beta chain). Its target is unknown. The record originates from a study of naive and memory T cell subsets. Study-wide results and caveats: Diversity fell and Gini index rose from naive through CM, EM, EMRA.

After the first PCR, alpha and beta chain libraries were processed separately. Cells stained for CD3, CD4, CD8, CD45RA, CD27 and viability were sorted into four CD45RA/CD27 subsets. Effector memory cells were sorted as CD45RA-CD27-, EMRA cells as CD45RA+CD27-. J gave up 7 bases and V 5 bases, and 10 bases lay outside the gene matches. The CDR3 has 14 amino acids. Germline lookup yields CDR1 GTSNPN and CDR2 SVGIG (reference sequence). An equimolar mix of two oligonucleotides served as the beta constant-region primer for TRBC1 and TRBC2. Ligated cDNA was amplified by four rounds of PCR with nested alpha and beta constant-region primers and SP2. MiXCR, applied by TCRdb to the UMI-ligation and nested PCR reads, yields one record per CDR3 protein. The sample records approximately 31,000 distinct CDR3 sequences, about 18% being singletons.

The sequenced sample consisted of effector memory CD4+ T cells from blood. Subset defined: effector memory, CD45RA- CD27-. The chain couples TRBV30 to TRBJ2-1, with 8 bases that match TRBD1. The clonotype comes from a human donor in good health. The CDR3 sequence is CAWGTGGPRNEQFF. CDR3 DNA sequence: TGTGCCTGGGGCACAGGGGGGCCCAGGAATGAGCAGTTCTTC. Full variable domain (remainder filled in from reference TRBV30 and TRBJ2-1): SQTIHQWPATLVQPVGSPLSLECTVEGTSNPNLYWYRQAAGRGLQLLFYSVGIGQISSEVPQNLSASRPQDRQFILSSKKLLLSDSGFYLCAWGTGGPRNEQFFGPGTRLTVL.